Shown below are 2 T cell receptor beta chains from a single sample sequenced in a study of beta chain features in type 1 diabetes. Every bit of the isolated RNA underwent reverse transcription, so sequencing read expressed TCRB transcripts. The assay was immunoSEQ multiplex PCR, and TCRdb's table has in-frame clones only and misses some. The repertoire includes 350,000 to 400,000 clones, approximately 15% of them detected once, and 0.019% sits in the top ten. The material sequenced was naive CD4+ T cells from blood. Source of these receptors: a woman under 30 in good health.

The chain recombines TRBV25-1 with TRBJ1-1; D gene ambiguous. In germline, CDR1 is MGHDK, CDR2 SYGVNS. This CDR3 is built from 15 residues. The germline V and J ends were trimmed by 1 base and 3 bases, with 12 bases remaining between them. CDR3 coding DNA: TGTGCCAGCAGTGAATCGGGTGGTGTTCACACTGAAGCTTTCTTT. Translated: CASSESGGVHTEAFF.

This clone was counted only a few times. The V and J genes are TRBV10-3 and TRBJ2-1, with D hard to call. This CDR3 contains 16 residues. V shed 10 bases and J shed 0 bases, with 19 bases lying between them. Germline V gene sequence: CDR1 ENHRY, CDR2 SYGVKD. CDR3 region: CATSRSTSSSYNEQFF. CDR3 nucleotides: TGTGCCACCTCACGAAGCACTTCTAGCTCCTACAATGAGCAGTTCTTC.